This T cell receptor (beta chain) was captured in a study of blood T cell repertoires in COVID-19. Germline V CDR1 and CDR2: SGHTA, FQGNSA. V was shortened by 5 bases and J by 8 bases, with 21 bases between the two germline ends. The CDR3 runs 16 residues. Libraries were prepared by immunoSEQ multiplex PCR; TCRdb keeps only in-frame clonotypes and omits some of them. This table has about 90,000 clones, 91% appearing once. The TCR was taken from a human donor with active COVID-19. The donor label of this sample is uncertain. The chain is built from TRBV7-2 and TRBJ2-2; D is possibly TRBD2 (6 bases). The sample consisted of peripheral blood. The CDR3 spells CASSISSGQKRGELFF. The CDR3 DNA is TGTGCCAGCAGCATCAGTAGCGGACAAAAGAGGGGGGAGCTGTTTTTT.